This T cell receptor (beta chain) emerged from a study of early T cells in non-severe SARS-CoV-2 infection. The table lists this clonotype with many counts. The TCR library protocol attached unique molecular identifiers to the individual cDNA molecules. Via MiXCR, TCRdb re-called the 5' RACE reads, giving one row per CDR3 protein. Here the sample spans more than 15,000 distinct CDR3 sequences, 4.5% to 6% being singletons. This TCR was sampled from an adult who was a healthcare worker with PCR-confirmed SARS-CoV-2 infection or an uninfected control (not recorded which). Sequencing was performed on whole blood, taken at baseline.

Here the CDR3 DNA reads TGCAGCTTCGTGATTTCCTACGAGCAGTACTTC. Its translation: CSFVISYEQYF. The chain is built from TRBV29-1 and TRBJ2-7; unclear D gene. Germline V gene lookup returns CDR1 SQVTM and CDR2 ANQGSEA. This CDR3 is built from 11 residues. V gave up 8 bases and J gave up 1 base, with 9 bases separating them.